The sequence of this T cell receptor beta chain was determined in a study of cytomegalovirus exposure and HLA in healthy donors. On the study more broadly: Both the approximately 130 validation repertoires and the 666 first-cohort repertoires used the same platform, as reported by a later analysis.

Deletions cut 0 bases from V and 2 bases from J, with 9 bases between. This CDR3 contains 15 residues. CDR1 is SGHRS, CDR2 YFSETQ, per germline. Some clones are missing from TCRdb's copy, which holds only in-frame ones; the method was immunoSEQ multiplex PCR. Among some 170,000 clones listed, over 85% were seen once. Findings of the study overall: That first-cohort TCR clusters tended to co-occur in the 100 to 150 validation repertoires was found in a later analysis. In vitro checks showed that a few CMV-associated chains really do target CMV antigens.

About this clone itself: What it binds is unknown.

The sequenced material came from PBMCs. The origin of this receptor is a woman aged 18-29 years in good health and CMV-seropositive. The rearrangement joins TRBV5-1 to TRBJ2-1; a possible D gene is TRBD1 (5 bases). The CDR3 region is CASSLAGAAYNEQFF. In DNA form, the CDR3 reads TGCGCCAGCAGCTTGGCTGGGGCAGCCTACAATGAGCAGTTCTTC.